Listed here are 32 T cell receptor beta chains from one sample, sequenced in a study of blood T cell repertoires in COVID-19. Libraries were prepared by immunoSEQ multiplex PCR; TCRdb keeps only in-frame clonotypes and omits some of them. The top ten clones hold 2.5% to 3.5% of a sample with 190,000 or so clones, approximately 86% of them seen once. The sequencing sample was made of peripheral blood. The receptors shown here come from a man in his forties with active or convalescent COVID-19.

This rearrangement joins TRBV4-1 to TRBJ1-1; TRBD1 might be the D (5 bases). The CDR3 totals 14 residues. CDR1 is MGHRA and CDR2 is YSYEKL in the germline V gene. V lost 0 bases to trimming and J lost 5 bases, with 10 bases between them. The CDR3 DNA follows: TGCGCCAGCAGCCAAGATCCAGGGAGGACTGAAGCTTTCTTT. Translating gives CASSQDPGRTEAFF.

V is TRBV9 and J is TRBJ2-3; possible D gene TRBD2, 5 bases. CDR1 is SGDLS and CDR2 is YYNGEE in the germline V gene. The CDR3 is 13 amino acids. Between the trimmed V and J ends, which lost 4 bases and 0 bases, there was a span of 6 bases. The CDR3 DNA is TGTGCCAGCAGCTCTAGCAGCACAGATACGCAGTATTTT. As protein: CASSSSSTDTQYF.

The V gene is TRBV6-6, the J gene TRBJ2-5; 7 bases are shared with TRBD1. The length of the CDR3 is 14 residues. With 5 bases clipped from V and 7 bases from J, the junction kept 10 bases outside the gene matches. CDR1 is MNHNY, CDR2 SVGAGI, per germline (reference sequence). CDR3 DNA sequence: TGTGCCAGCAGTAACAGGGGTATTGATTGGACCCAGTACTTC. This encodes CASSNRGIDWTQYF.

The J gene is TRBJ2-2, the V gene TRBV5-6; D is undetermined. CDR3 length equals 11 residues. In germline, CDR1 is SGHDT, CDR2 YYEEEE. Trimming removed 2 bases at V and 7 bases at J, with 3 bases between. CDR3 nucleotides: TGTGCCAGCAGCTTATACGGGGAGCTGTTTTTT. Protein: CASSLYGELFF.

The chain uses TRBV11-3 and TRBJ2-5; 7 nucleotides align to TRBD2. Looked up from germline, CDR1 is SGHNT and CDR2 is YENEEA. The CDR3 contains 16 residues. After removal of 5 bases from V and 4 bases from J, the junction contained 13 bases not matched to a gene. The CDR3 here is CASSPAGGLGRETQYF. In nucleotides, the CDR3 is TGTGCCAGCAGCCCGGCCGGTGGACTAGGGCGAGAGACCCAGTACTTC.

CDR3 loop: CASRLTEGTPNTEAFF. CDR3 nucleotides: TGTGCCAGCAGACTAACCGAAGGGACACCGAACACTGAAGCTTTCTTT. The V and J genes are TRBV7-9 and TRBJ1-1; TRBD1 might be the D (6 bases). The CDR3 runs to 16 residues. The V end lost 6 bases, the J end lost 1 base, and 18 bases lay between the germline ends. Germline lookup yields CDR1 SEHNR and CDR2 FQNEAQ (reference sequence).

The gene calls are TRBV10-2 and TRBJ1-6; a weak D match, TRBD1 (6 bases). This CDR3 region has 13 residues. V lost 6 bases, J lost 3 bases, and 6 bases lay in between. Germline V gene sequence: CDR1 WSHSY, CDR2 SAAADI. In DNA, the CDR3 is TGCGCCAGCAGACAGGGCTATAATTCACCCCTCCACTTT. Encoded protein: CASRQGYNSPLHF.

This chain joins TRBV27 and TRBJ2-5; TRBD1 agrees at 7 bases. J lost 5 bases, V lost 5 bases, and 5 bases had no gene match. CDR1 and CDR2 from the germline V gene are MNHEY and SMNVEV (reference sequence). The length of the CDR3 is 13 residues. In nucleotides, the CDR3 is TGTGCCAGCAGTCCTGACAGGGACGAGACCCAGTACTTC. This translates into CASSPDRDETQYF.

The chain couples TRBV23-1 to TRBJ2-3; D remains unclear. TRBV23-1 is an ORF for which the function is uncertain. The CDR3 consists of 16 residues. V was clipped by 3 bases and J by 1 base, with 14 bases between them. CDR3 DNA: TGCGCCAGCAGTCACCCCCCTGAACTCCGCACAGATACGCAGTATTTT. Amino acid sequence: CASSHPPELRTDTQYF.

The chain carries TRBV9 and TRBJ1-4; D possibly corresponds to TRBD1 (5 bases). The germline gives CDR1 SGDLS, CDR2 YYNGEE. V dropped 4 bases and J dropped 6 bases, with 16 bases sitting between them. The CDR3 loop spans 15 amino acids. CDR3 sequence reads: CASSSSGGYDEKLFF. DNA of the CDR3: TGTGCCAGCAGCTCGAGCGGGGGGTACGATGAAAAACTGTTTTTT.

The V call is TRBV7-3, the J call TRBJ2-3; TRBD2 agrees at 7 bases. Germline V gives CDR1 SGHTA, CDR2 FQGTGA. Trimming took 5 bases from V and 4 from J; bases not matched to a gene: 3. CDR3 length equals 13 residues. CDR3: CASSRGGADTQYF. The CDR3 DNA reads TGTGCCAGCAGCCGCGGGGGAGCAGATACGCAGTATTTT.

This chain uses TRBV6-1 with TRBJ2-1, with 8 bases aligning to TRBD1. The J segment lost 7 bases and the V segment lost 5 bases, leaving 10 bases of the junction unmatched. The CDR3 extends over 15 amino acids. Germline loops: CDR1 MNHNS, CDR2 SASEGT. In DNA form, the CDR3 reads TGTGCCAGCAGTTTCCTAGGACAGGGATTTAATGAGCAGTTCTTC. It specifies CASSFLGQGFNEQFF.

The chain carries TRBV7-6 and TRBJ2-7, with 11 nucleotides matching TRBD1. The germline V gene has CDR1 SGHVS and CDR2 FNYEAQ. The CDR3 is 16 residues long. J lost 2 bases, V lost 3 bases, and 6 bases had no gene match. The CDR3 reads CASSFGPGQGAYEQYF. The DNA for the CDR3 is TGTGCCAGCAGCTTCGGACCGGGACAGGGGGCCTACGAGCAGTACTTC.

There are many counts of this clone. This rearrangement joins TRBV30 to TRBJ1-2; the match to TRBD1 covers 8 bases. This CDR3 is built from 15 residues. V was pared by 3 bases and J by 4 bases, with 10 bases of the junction left unmatched. CDR1 and CDR2 (germline): GTSNPN, SVGIG (reference sequence). This CDR3 reads CAWRTGVRNSYGYTF. The CDR3 DNA follows: TGTGCCTGGAGGACAGGGGTCCGGAATAGCTATGGCTACACCTTC. The full variable domain, its missing parts supplied by reference TRBV30 and TRBJ1-2, is SQTIHQWPATLVQPVGSPLSLECTVEGTSNPNLYWYRQAAGRGLQLLFYSVGIGQISSEVPQNLSASRPQDRQFILSSKKLLLSDSGFYLCAWRTGVRNSYGYTFGSGTRLTVV.

The chain's CDR3 is CASSLYGGDEQYF. CDR3 in DNA: TGTGCCAGCAGTTTATATGGGGGCGACGAGCAGTACTTC. The V call is TRBV27, the J call TRBJ2-7, with D possibly matching TRBD1 (6 bases). The germline CDR1 and CDR2 sequences are MNHEY and SMNVEV (reference sequence). V lost 1 base to trimming and J lost 5 bases, with 9 bases between them. The CDR3 is made up of 13 amino acids.

V and J are TRBV5-1 and TRBJ2-3; 9 bases fit TRBD1. Germline V lookup: CDR1 SGHRS, CDR2 YFSETQ. The CDR3 spans 16 residues. The trim removed 4 bases at V and 2 bases at J, leaving 8 bases unmatched. In DNA form, the CDR3 reads TGCGCCAGCAGCCCAACAGGGGGCGTCTACACAGATACGCAGTATTTT. Its translation is CASSPTGGVYTDTQYF.

The chain has TRBV5-1 and TRBJ1-2; possibly TRBD1 for D (5 bases). Trimming pared 0 bases from V and 3 bases from J, leaving 9 bases between. Germline V gene data show CDR1 as SGHRS and CDR2 as YFSETQ. The CDR3 loop spans 14 amino acids. The CDR3 region has the DNA TGCGCCAGCAGCTTGGACAGGCCCGACTATGGCTACACCTTC. This sequence encodes CASSLDRPDYGYTF.

This clone was counted once. The chain combines TRBV4-3 with TRBJ1-6; possible D gene TRBD1, 6 bases. V shed 0 bases and J shed 7 bases, with 13 bases lying between them. This CDR3 is built from 16 residues. CDR1 LGHNA and CDR2 YSLEER come from the germline V gene. In nucleotides, the CDR3 is TGCGCCAGCAGCCAAGAAGTCAGGGGTATCAATTCACCCCTCCACTTT. It specifies CASSQEVRGINSPLHF.

This chain links TRBV15 with TRBJ2-5; tentatively, D is TRBD2 (5 bases). V lost 1 base and J 1 base, leaving 10 bases between the germline ends. Germline CDR1 reads LNHNV; CDR2 reads YYDKDF (reference sequence). This CDR3 has 15 residues. This chain's CDR3 is CATSRGGDFQETQYF. In nucleotides, the CDR3 is TGTGCCACCAGCAGAGGGGGAGACTTCCAAGAGACCCAGTACTTC.

This clone was detected a few times. This rearrangement joins TRBV4-1 to TRBJ2-3, with D unclear. With 3 bases removed from V and 6 bases from J, the gap between germline ends came to 10 bases. The CDR3 loop spans 13 amino acids. CDR1 MGHRA and CDR2 YSYEKL come from the germline V gene. Here the CDR3 DNA reads TGCGCCAGCAGCCATCCTGGAGAGGATACGCAGTATTTT. Translating gives CASSHPGEDTQYF.

The J gene is TRBJ1-1, the V gene TRBV19; D might be TRBD1 (5 bases). V lost 7 bases and J lost 2, with 11 bases in between. Germline loops: CDR1 LNHDA, CDR2 SQIVND (reference sequence). The CDR3 extends over 13 amino acids. CDR3 in DNA: TGTGCCAGTAACGGGGGACCTAACACTGAAGCTTTCTTT. This encodes CASNGGPNTEAFF.

The chain couples TRBV27 to TRBJ2-1; D gene unclear. Looked up from germline, CDR1 is MNHEY and CDR2 is SMNVEV (reference sequence). This CDR3 spans 15 amino acids. Trimming took 6 bases from V and 0 from J, leaving 12 bases between them. This chain's CDR3 is CASRPEFLSYNEQFF. CDR3 in DNA: TGTGCCAGCAGACCCGAGTTCCTCTCCTACAATGAGCAGTTCTTC.

V usage is TRBV7-4 and J usage is TRBJ1-4, with 7 bases that match TRBD1. V lost 5 bases and J lost 0; bases outside the gene matches: 15. Germline V gene sequence: CDR1 SGHVT, CDR2 SQSDAQ. The CDR3 is made up of 19 amino acids. CDR3 sequence: CASSRFRTGMEATNEKLFF. Written as DNA, the CDR3 is TGTGCCAGCAGCCGTTTTCGGACAGGAATGGAGGCAACTAATGAAAAACTGTTTTTT.

This rearrangement joins TRBV30 to TRBJ2-1, with 12 bases identical to TRBD2. The length of the CDR3 is 15 residues. Germline assignment: CDR1 GTSNPN and CDR2 SVGIG (reference sequence). The ends lost 0 bases at V and 5 bases at J; junction bases unmatched: 2. This chain's CDR3 is CAWSVGLAGNNEQFF. The CDR3 nucleotides read TGTGCCTGGAGTGTGGGACTAGCGGGTAACAATGAGCAGTTCTTC.

The chain combines TRBV3-1 (or the pseudogene TRBV3-2) with TRBJ2-7, with D maybe TRBD1 (6 bases). V was pared by 1 base and J by 6 bases, with 22 bases between. The CDR3 loop spans 17 amino acids. Germline CDR1 reads LGHDT; CDR2 reads YNNKEL (reference sequence). The CDR3, as DNA: TGTGCCAGCAGCCAAGGTTGGGGGCGGACCCCCCGTCGCGAGCAGTACTTC. Amino acids: CASSQGWGRTPRREQYF.

The chain links TRBV9 to TRBJ2-2; perhaps TRBD1 as D (6 bases). Trimming stripped 3 bases from V and 4 bases from J, with 10 bases between. The germline V gene has CDR1 SGDLS and CDR2 YYNGEE. CDR3 length: 14 residues. This CDR3 reads CASSARTATGELFF. The DNA of the CDR3 is TGTGCCAGCAGCGCCCGGACAGCCACCGGGGAGCTGTTTTTT.

Only one count was recorded for this clone. This chain connects TRBV18 to TRBJ1-1; no definite D call. Germline V gene lookup returns CDR1 KGHSH and CDR2 LQKENI. The CDR3 spans 14 residues. The V and J ends lost 2 bases and 1 base respectively, with 8 bases between them. The CDR3 sequence: CASSPVGGNTEAFF. CDR3 nucleotide sequence: TGTGCCAGCTCACCAGTGGGAGGGAACACTGAAGCTTTCTTT.

The chain uses TRBV27 and TRBJ2-1; D is perhaps TRBD2 (6 bases). V shed 8 bases and J shed 6 bases, with 11 bases lying between them. Germline V gene sequence: CDR1 MNHEY, CDR2 SMNVEV (reference sequence). CDR3 length: 12 amino acids. The CDR3, as DNA: TGTGCCAGCGGGAGGCTTTCCAATGAGCAGTTCTTC. The encoded protein is CASGRLSNEQFF.

V gene TRBV7-8 combines with J gene TRBJ2-7; TRBD1 agrees at 8 bases. CDR3 length equals 14 residues. With 4 bases clipped from V and 4 bases from J, the junction kept 6 bases outside the gene matches. Germline V gene lookup returns CDR1 SGHVS and CDR2 FQNEAQ. The CDR3 DNA sequence: TGTGCCAGCAGCTCAGGGACAGGCCCTTACGAGCAGTACTTC. This codes for CASSSGTGPYEQYF.

This chain uses TRBV4-2 with TRBJ1-1, with D possibly being TRBD1 (6 bases). Germline values: CDR1 LGHNA, CDR2 YNFKEQ. V lost 5 bases, J lost 5 bases, and 15 bases lay in between. This CDR3 region has 14 residues. CDR3 in amino acids: CASSLQGIGTEAFF. In DNA, the CDR3 is TGTGCCAGCAGCTTACAGGGAATTGGGACTGAAGCTTTCTTT.

This chain joins TRBV4-1 and TRBJ2-5; a weak D match, TRBD1 (6 bases). The CDR3 consists of 15 residues. Germline CDR1 MGHRA, CDR2 YSYEKL. Deletions cut 3 bases from V and 4 bases from J, with 15 bases between. The CDR3, as DNA: TGCGCCAGCAGCCAGGGGACACCAAGGGGAGAGACCCAGTACTTC. Amino acid sequence: CASSQGTPRGETQYF.

The J gene is TRBJ1-2, the V gene TRBV2; TRBD1 matches 12 bases. CDR1 is SNHLY, CDR2 FYNNEI, per germline. V dropped 6 bases and J dropped 4; count of bases not matched to a gene: 3. This CDR3 region has 14 residues. CDR3 protein: CASSPGQGAYGYTF. The CDR3 bases are TGTGCCAGCAGCCCGGGACAGGGGGCCTATGGCTACACCTTC.